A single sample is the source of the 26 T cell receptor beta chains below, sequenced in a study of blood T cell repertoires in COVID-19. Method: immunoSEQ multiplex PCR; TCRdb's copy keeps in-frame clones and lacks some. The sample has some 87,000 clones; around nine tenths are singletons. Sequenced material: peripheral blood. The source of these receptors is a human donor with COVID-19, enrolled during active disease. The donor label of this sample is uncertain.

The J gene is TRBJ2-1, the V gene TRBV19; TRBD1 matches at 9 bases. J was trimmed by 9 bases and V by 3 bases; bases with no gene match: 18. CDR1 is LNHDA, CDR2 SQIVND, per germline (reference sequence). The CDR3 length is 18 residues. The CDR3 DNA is TGTGCCAGTAGTATGAGCGGGAATACCGGGACAGGGAACGGTGAGCAGTTCTTC. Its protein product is CASSMSGNTGTGNGEQFF.

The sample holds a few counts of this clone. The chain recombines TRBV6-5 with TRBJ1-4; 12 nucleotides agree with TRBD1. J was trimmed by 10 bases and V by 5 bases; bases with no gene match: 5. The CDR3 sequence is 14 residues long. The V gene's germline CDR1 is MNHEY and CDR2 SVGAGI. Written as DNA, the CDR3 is TGTGCCAGCAGTCCCGGGACAGGGGGCTTAAAACTGTTTTTT. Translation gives CASSPGTGGLKLFF.

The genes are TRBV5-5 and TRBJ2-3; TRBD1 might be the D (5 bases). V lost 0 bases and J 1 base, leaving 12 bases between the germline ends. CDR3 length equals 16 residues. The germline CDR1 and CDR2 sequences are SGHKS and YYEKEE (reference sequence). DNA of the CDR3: TGTGCCAGCAGCTTGGTTCCCAGGGTCGGCACAGATACGCAGTATTTT. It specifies CASSLVPRVGTDTQYF. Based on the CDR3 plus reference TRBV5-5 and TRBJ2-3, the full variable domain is DAGVTQSPTHLIKTRGQQVTLRCSPISGHKSVSWYQQVLGQGPQFIFQYYEKEERGRGNFPDRFSARQFPNYSSELNVNALLLGDSALYLCASSLVPRVGTDTQYFGPGTRLTVL.

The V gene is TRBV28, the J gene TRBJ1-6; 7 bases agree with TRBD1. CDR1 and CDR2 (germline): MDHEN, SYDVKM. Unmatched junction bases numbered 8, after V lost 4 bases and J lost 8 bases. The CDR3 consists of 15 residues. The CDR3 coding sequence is TGTGCCAGCAGTTCGACAGGGAAATCTGATTCACCCCTCCACTTT. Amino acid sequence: CASSSTGKSDSPLHF.

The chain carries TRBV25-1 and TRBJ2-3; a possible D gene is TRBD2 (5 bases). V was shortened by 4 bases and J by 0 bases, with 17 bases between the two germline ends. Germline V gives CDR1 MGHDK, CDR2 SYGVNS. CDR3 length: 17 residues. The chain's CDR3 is CASSVASSTSSTDTQYF. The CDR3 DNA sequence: TGTGCCAGCAGTGTGGCCTCTAGCACATCTAGCACAGATACGCAGTATTTT.

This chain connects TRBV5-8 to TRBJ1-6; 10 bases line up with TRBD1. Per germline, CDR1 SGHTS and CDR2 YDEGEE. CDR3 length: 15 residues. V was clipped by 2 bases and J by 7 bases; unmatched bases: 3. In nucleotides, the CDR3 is TGTGCCAGCAGCTTAGGACAGGGGGGGAATTCACCCCTCCACTTT. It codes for CASSLGQGGNSPLHF.

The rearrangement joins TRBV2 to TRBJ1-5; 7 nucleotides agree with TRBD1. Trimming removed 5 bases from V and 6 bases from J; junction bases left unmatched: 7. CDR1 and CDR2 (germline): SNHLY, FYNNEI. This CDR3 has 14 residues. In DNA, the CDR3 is TGTGCCAGCAGTTTGGGGGCAGGGGGTCAGCCCCAGCATTTT. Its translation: CASSLGAGGQPQHF.

The CDR3 region is CASSLNRGRYEQYF. In DNA form, the CDR3 reads TGTGCCAGCAGCTTAAACAGGGGGAGGTACGAGCAGTACTTC. The V and J genes are TRBV11-2 and TRBJ2-7; 8 bases line up with TRBD1. CDR3 size: 14 residues. Trimming cost V 2 bases and J 4 bases; bases outside gene matches: 4. Germline loops: CDR1 SGHAT, CDR2 FQNNGV.

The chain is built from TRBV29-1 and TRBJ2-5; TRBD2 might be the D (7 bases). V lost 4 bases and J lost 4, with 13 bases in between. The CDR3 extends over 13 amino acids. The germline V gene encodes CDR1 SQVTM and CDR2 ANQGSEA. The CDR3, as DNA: TGCAGCGTTGTCCGGGGGGCTGGAGAGACCCAGTACTTC. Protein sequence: CSVVRGAGETQYF. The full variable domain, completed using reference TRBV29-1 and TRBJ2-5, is SAVISQKPSRDICQRGTSLTIQCQVDSQVTMMFWYRQQPGQSLTLIATANQGSEATYESGFVIDKFPISRPNLTFSTLTVSNMSPEDSSIYLCSVVRGAGETQYFGPGTRLLVL.

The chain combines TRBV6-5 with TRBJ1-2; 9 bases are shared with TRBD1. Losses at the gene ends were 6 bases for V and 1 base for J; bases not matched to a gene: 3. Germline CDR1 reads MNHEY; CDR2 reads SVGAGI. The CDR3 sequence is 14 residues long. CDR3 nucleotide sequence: TGTGCCAGCAGAGACAGGGGGAATAACTATGGCTACACCTTC. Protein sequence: CASRDRGNNYGYTF.

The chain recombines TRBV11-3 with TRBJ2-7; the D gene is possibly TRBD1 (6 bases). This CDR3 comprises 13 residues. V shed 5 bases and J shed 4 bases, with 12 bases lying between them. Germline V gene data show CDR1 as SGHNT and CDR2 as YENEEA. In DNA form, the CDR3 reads TGTGCCAGCAGCCCCGCGGACAGTTACGAGCAGTACTTC. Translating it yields CASSPADSYEQYF.

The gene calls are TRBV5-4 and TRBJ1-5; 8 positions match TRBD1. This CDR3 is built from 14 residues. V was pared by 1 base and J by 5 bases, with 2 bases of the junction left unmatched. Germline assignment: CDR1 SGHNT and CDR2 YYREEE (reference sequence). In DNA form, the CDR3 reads TGTGCCAGCAGCTTGCAGGGGGCTGATCAGCCCCAGCATTTT. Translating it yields CASSLQGADQPQHF.

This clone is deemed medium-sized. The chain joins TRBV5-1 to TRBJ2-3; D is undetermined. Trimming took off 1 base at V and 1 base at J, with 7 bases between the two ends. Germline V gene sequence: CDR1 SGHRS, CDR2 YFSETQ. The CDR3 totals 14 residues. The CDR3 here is CASSLFPGTDTQYF. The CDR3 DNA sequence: TGCGCCAGCAGCTTGTTCCCGGGCACAGATACGCAGTATTTT. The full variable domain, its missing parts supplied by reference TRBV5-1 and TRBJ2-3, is KAGVTQTPRYLIKTRGQQVTLSCSPISGHRSVSWYQQTPGQGLQFLFEYFSETQRNKGNFPGRFSGRQFSNSRSEMNVSTLELGDSALYLCASSLFPGTDTQYFGPGTRLTVL.

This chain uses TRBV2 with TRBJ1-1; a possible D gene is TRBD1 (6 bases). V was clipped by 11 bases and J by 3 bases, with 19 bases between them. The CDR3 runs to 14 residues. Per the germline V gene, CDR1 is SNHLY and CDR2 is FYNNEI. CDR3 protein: CASKGSGAYTEAFF. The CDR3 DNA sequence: TGTGCCTCCAAGGGGTCAGGGGCCTACACTGAAGCTTTCTTT.

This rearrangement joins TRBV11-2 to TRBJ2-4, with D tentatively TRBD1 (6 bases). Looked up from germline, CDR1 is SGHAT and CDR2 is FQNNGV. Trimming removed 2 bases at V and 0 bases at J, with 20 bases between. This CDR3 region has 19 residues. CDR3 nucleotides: TGTGCCAGCAGCTTATTTCGAGGAGGACAGATCCTAGCCAAAAACATTCAGTACTTC. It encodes CASSLFRGGQILAKNIQYF.

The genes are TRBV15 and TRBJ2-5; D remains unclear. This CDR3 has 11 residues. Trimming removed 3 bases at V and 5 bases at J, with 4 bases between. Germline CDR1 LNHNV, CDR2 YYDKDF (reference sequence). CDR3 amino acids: CATSREETQYF. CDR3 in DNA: TGTGCCACCAGCAGGGAGGAGACCCAGTACTTC.

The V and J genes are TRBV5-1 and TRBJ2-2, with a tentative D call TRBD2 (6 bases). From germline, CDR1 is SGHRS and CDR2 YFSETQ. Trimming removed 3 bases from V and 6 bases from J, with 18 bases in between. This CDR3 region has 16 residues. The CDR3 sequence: CASSSQQRSGAGELFF. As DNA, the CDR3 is TGCGCCAGCAGCTCGCAACAAAGATCGGGGGCCGGGGAGCTGTTTTTT.

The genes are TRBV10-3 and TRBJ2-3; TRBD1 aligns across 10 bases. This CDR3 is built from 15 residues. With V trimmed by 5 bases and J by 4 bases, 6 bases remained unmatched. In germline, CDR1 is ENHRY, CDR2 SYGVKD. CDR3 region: CAISSGQGTADTQYF. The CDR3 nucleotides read TGTGCCATCAGTTCGGGACAGGGGACCGCAGATACGCAGTATTTT.

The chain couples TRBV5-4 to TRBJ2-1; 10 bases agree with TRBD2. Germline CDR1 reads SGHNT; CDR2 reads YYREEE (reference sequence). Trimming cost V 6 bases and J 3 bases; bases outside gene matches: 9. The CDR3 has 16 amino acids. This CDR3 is CASKKLAGSDYNEQFF. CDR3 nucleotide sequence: TGTGCCAGCAAAAAACTAGCGGGATCGGACTACAATGAGCAGTTCTTC.

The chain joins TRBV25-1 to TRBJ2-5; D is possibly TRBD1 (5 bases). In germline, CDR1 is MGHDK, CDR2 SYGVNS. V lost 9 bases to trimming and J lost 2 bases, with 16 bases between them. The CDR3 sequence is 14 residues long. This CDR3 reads CASNEGAAQETQYF. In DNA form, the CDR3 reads TGTGCCAGTAATGAAGGGGCAGCACAAGAGACCCAGTACTTC.

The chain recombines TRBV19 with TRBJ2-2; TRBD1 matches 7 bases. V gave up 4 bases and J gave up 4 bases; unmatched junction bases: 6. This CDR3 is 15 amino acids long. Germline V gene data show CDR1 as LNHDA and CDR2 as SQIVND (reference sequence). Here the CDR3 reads CASSTDRVGTGELFF. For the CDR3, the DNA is TGTGCCAGTAGTACTGACAGGGTCGGCACCGGGGAGCTGTTTTTT. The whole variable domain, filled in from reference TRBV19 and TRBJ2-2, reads DGGITQSPKYLFRKEGQNVTLSCEQNLNHDAMYWYRQDPGQGLRLIYYSQIVNDFQKGDIAEGYSVSREKKESFPLTVTSAQKNPTAFYLCASSTDRVGTGELFFGEGSRLTVL.

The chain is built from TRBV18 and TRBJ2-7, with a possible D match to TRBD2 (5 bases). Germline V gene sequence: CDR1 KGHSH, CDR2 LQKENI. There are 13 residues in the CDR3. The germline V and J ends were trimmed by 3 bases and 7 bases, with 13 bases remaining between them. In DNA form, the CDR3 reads TGTGCCAGCTCACCGGACCCTACTAGGGAGCAGTACTTC. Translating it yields CASSPDPTREQYF.

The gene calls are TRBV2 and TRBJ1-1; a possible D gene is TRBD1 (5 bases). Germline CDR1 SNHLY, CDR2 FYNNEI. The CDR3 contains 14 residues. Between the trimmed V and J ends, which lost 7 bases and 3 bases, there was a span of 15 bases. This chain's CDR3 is CASIRGTEYTEAFF. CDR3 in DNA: TGTGCCAGCATACGGGGGACGGAATACACTGAAGCTTTCTTT.

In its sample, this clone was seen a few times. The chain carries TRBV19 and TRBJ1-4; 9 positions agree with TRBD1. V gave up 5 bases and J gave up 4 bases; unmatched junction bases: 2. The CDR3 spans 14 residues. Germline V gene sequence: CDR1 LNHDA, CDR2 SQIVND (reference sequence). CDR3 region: CASSPTGGNEKLFF. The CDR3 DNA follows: TGTGCCAGTAGTCCGACAGGGGGTAATGAAAAACTGTTTTTT.

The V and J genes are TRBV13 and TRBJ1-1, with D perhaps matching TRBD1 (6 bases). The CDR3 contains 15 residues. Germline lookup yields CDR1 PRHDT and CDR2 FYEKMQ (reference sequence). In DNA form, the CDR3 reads TGTCCCCGCCGCTTCGGGGGCCCGGGGGGGACTGAAGCTTTCTTT. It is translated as CPRRFGGPGGTEAFF.

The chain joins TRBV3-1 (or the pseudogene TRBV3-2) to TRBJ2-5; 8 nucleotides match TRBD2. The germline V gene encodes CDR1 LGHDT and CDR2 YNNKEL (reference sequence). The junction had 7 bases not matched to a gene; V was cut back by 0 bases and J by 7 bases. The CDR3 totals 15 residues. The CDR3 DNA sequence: TGTGCCAGCAGCCAAGAACACGGGAGGGCAGGGACCCAGTACTTC. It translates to CASSQEHGRAGTQYF.